What follows are 28 T cell receptor beta chains derived from one specimen sequenced in a study of cytomegalovirus exposure and HLA in healthy donors. The table came from immunoSEQ multiplex PCR; TCRdb's copy has only in-frame clones and leaves some out. The sample consists of about 160,000 clones, about 96% of them appearing once. The specimen was PBMCs. All receptors come from a woman between 18 and 29 years old in good health and CMV-seronegative.

The chain recombines TRBV6-1 with TRBJ1-2; D may be TRBD1 (6 bases). The V and J ends lost 0 bases and 4 bases respectively, with 15 bases between them. This CDR3 contains 16 residues. Looked up from germline, CDR1 is MNHNS and CDR2 is SASEGT. The chain's CDR3 is CASSEAEGQLLYGYTF. The CDR3 nucleotides read TGTGCCAGCAGTGAAGCGGAAGGACAGCTACTCTATGGCTACACCTTC.

V usage is TRBV30 and J usage is TRBJ1-2; D is perhaps TRBD1 (6 bases). V was shortened by 2 bases and J by 2 bases, with 9 bases between the two germline ends. CDR3 size: 13 residues. CDR1 and CDR2 from the germline V gene are GTSNPN and SVGIG (reference sequence). CDR3 protein: CAWSFDRNYGYTF. CDR3 DNA: TGTGCCTGGAGTTTTGACAGGAACTATGGCTACACCTTC.

The chain recombines TRBV27 with TRBJ1-5; D is perhaps TRBD1 (5 bases). The length of the CDR3 is 13 residues. CDR1 MNHEY and CDR2 SMNVEV come from the germline V gene (reference sequence). V dropped 2 bases and J dropped 7 bases, with 9 bases sitting between them. The CDR3 loop is CASSLTGVQPQHF. CDR3 sequence (DNA): TGTGCCAGCAGTTTAACAGGCGTCCAGCCCCAGCATTTT.

The V call is TRBV4-3, the J call TRBJ1-2, with 7 bases aligning to TRBD1. CDR1 is LGHNA and CDR2 is YSLEER in the germline V gene. The CDR3 is 15 residues long. V shed 3 bases, J shed 4 bases, and the junction held 8 bases outside the gene matches. In DNA, the CDR3 is TGCGCCAGCAGCCATGCTACAGGGGTGGGCTATGGCTACACCTTC. Residues: CASSHATGVGYGYTF.

The gene calls are TRBV29-1 and TRBJ1-3; 9 bases fit TRBD1. The germline V gene has CDR1 SQVTM and CDR2 ANQGSEA. The ends lost 3 bases at V and 7 bases at J; junction bases unmatched: 1. This CDR3 has 12 amino acids. CDR3 DNA sequence: TGCAGCGTTGATGGACAGGGGAACACCATATATTTT. Its translation: CSVDGQGNTIYF.

This clone was seen once. CDR3 DNA sequence: TGTGCCAGCAGCCATGGGCGGCAGGGGGCTGGACAGCCCCAGCATTTT. Residues: CASSHGRQGAGQPQHF. The V and J genes are TRBV7-9 and TRBJ1-5; 8 positions agree with TRBD1. J was trimmed by 7 bases and V by 5 bases; bases with no gene match: 13. The length of the CDR3 is 16 residues. Germline V gives CDR1 SEHNR, CDR2 FQNEAQ (reference sequence).

In this sample, this clone turned up once. The genes are TRBV7-2 and TRBJ2-2; a possible D gene is TRBD2 (5 bases). The CDR3 has 13 residues. The germline V and J ends were trimmed by 5 bases and 5 bases, with 9 bases remaining between them. The germline V gene has CDR1 SGHTA and CDR2 FQGNSA. The DNA of the CDR3 is TGTGCCAGCAGCCTAGACTATACCGGGGAGCTGTTTTTT. The encoded protein is CASSLDYTGELFF.

The V gene is TRBV5-1, the J gene TRBJ2-5, with TRBD1 as a possible D gene (5 bases). This CDR3 is 14 amino acids long. Per the germline V gene, CDR1 is SGHRS and CDR2 is YFSETQ. V dropped 4 bases and J dropped 1 base, with 11 bases sitting between them. The chain's CDR3 is CASSPQGAQETQYF. The CDR3 DNA follows: TGCGCCAGCAGCCCTCAGGGTGCCCAAGAGACCCAGTACTTC.

V is TRBV6-4 and J is TRBJ2-7; no reliable D call. The CDR3 runs 16 residues. Germline loops: CDR1 MRHNA, CDR2 SNTAGT. V shed 2 bases and J shed 0 bases, with 14 bases lying between them. The CDR3 region has the DNA TGTGCCAGCAGTGACCACAGTCCTACTCCCTCCTACGAGCAGTACTTC. It translates to CASSDHSPTPSYEQYF.

The chain recombines TRBV6-5 with TRBJ1-1, with D possibly being TRBD1 (5 bases). Trimming took 11 bases from V and 4 from J, leaving 14 bases between them. Germline CDR1 reads MNHEY; CDR2 reads SVGAGI. This CDR3 spans 12 amino acids. The CDR3 DNA sequence: TGTGCCGCCGGCAGGGCCGGCACTGAAGCTTTCTTT. It translates to CAAGRAGTEAFF.

The chain combines TRBV5-4 with TRBJ2-5; the D gene is possibly TRBD2 (6 bases). The CDR3 contains 14 residues. With 2 bases removed from V and 5 bases from J, the gap between germline ends came to 13 bases. Per the germline V gene, CDR1 is SGHNT and CDR2 is YYREEE (reference sequence). CDR3 bases: TGTGCCAGCAGCTTCCCGGGGGACGCGGAGACCCAGTACTTC. Translating gives CASSFPGDAETQYF.

This clone showed up just once. V and J are TRBV4-1 and TRBJ2-7; D might be TRBD1 (5 bases). The V gene's germline CDR1 is MGHRA and CDR2 YSYEKL. V lost 0 bases and J lost 4, with 16 bases in between. The CDR3 totals 16 residues. The CDR3 nucleotides are TGCGCCAGCAGCCAAGATCATCAGGGCTTCCTATACGAGCAGTACTTC. As protein: CASSQDHQGFLYEQYF.

J is TRBJ1-1 and V is TRBV10-3, with D maybe TRBD1 (5 bases). V was pared by 6 bases and J by 3 bases, with 17 bases between. This CDR3 region has 15 residues. The germline V gene encodes CDR1 ENHRY and CDR2 SYGVKD. For the CDR3, the DNA is TGTGCCATCAGCCCAGGGACCGGGGGGGACACTGAAGCTTTCTTT. Its translation is CAISPGTGGDTEAFF.

This clone was seen just once. The chain recombines TRBV30 with TRBJ2-5; TRBD2 aligns across 15 bases. The germline CDR1 and CDR2 sequences are GTSNPN and SVGIG (reference sequence). CDR3 length equals 19 residues. After removal of 1 base from V and 5 bases from J, the junction contained 14 bases not matched to a gene. CDR3 DNA: TGTGCCTGGAGTGGCTGGGACTCCGGGACTAGCGGGGGGCGGGAGACCCAGTACTTC. This codes for CAWSGWDSGTSGGRETQYF.

This chain links TRBV19 with TRBJ1-5, with D hard to call. Germline V gene sequence: CDR1 LNHDA, CDR2 SQIVND (reference sequence). The CDR3 has 13 residues. Trimming shortened V by 7 bases and J by 6 bases, and 13 bases separated the two germline ends. The CDR3: CASTLMEGQPQHF. DNA of the CDR3: TGTGCCAGTACCCTGATGGAGGGTCAGCCCCAGCATTTT.

V usage is TRBV6-1 and J usage is TRBJ2-3; 8 bases fit TRBD2. V trimming: 0 bases; J trimming: 1 base; junction bases outside the gene matches: 12. Germline lookup yields CDR1 MNHNS and CDR2 SASEGT. There are 19 residues in the CDR3. The CDR3 DNA reads TGTGCCAGCAGTGAAGCGCTTTATAGTGCGGGGGGAGGCACAGATACGCAGTATTTT. Its translation is CASSEALYSAGGGTDTQYF.

This chain joins TRBV7-2 and TRBJ1-1; possible D gene TRBD1, 5 bases. V lost 0 bases and J lost 1, with 9 bases in between. CDR1 is SGHTA, CDR2 FQGNSA, per germline. The CDR3 covers 15 residues. CDR3: CASSLARTGNTEAFF. The DNA for the CDR3 is TGTGCCAGCAGCTTAGCGCGAACAGGGAACACTGAAGCTTTCTTT.

The chain uses TRBV19 and TRBJ1-1; weak D call: TRBD1 (5 bases). Germline loops: CDR1 LNHDA, CDR2 SQIVND (reference sequence). V gave up 9 bases and J gave up 5 bases, with 19 bases separating them. The CDR3 loop spans 14 amino acids. DNA of the CDR3: TGTGCCAGCCGAATGTCAGGGAGGGATACTGAAGCTTTCTTT. This translates into CASRMSGRDTEAFF. The variable domain in full, completed from reference TRBV19 and TRBJ1-1, reads DGGITQSPKYLFRKEGQNVTLSCEQNLNHDAMYWYRQDPGQGLRLIYYSQIVNDFQKGDIAEGYSVSREKKESFPLTVTSAQKNPTAFYLCASRMSGRDTEAFFGQGTRLTVV.

The CDR3: CASSKDRGSYNSPLHF. DNA for the CDR3: TGTGCCAGCAGCAAAGACAGGGGCTCCTATAATTCACCCCTCCACTTT. The chain has TRBV5-6 and TRBJ1-6; 8 bases fit TRBD1. The CDR3 extends over 16 amino acids. Germline V gene data show CDR1 as SGHDT and CDR2 as YYEEEE. V dropped 4 bases and J dropped 0; count of bases not matched to a gene: 3.

This clone was found once. V usage is TRBV7-3 and J usage is TRBJ2-1; 8 positions agree with TRBD2. This CDR3 contains 13 residues. Germline V gene lookup returns CDR1 SGHTA and CDR2 FQGTGA. The V segment lost 3 bases and the J segment 6 bases; nucleotides outside the gene matches: 1. This CDR3 is CASSFGGGNEQFF. The CDR3 nucleotides read TGTGCCAGCAGCTTCGGGGGGGGCAATGAGCAGTTCTTC.

This clone was seen a single time. The rearrangement uses TRBV5-1 and TRBJ2-5, with 7 nucleotides matching TRBD1. This CDR3 is 17 amino acids long. The junction had 8 bases not matched to a gene; V was cut back by 0 bases and J by 0 bases. Germline V gene data show CDR1 as SGHRS and CDR2 as YFSETQ. CDR3: CASSLAPGQSNQETQYF. CDR3 in DNA: TGCGCCAGCAGCTTGGCACCGGGACAGAGTAACCAAGAGACCCAGTACTTC.

The chain employs TRBV6-1 and TRBJ1-1, with D perhaps TRBD1 (5 bases). The length of the CDR3 is 15 residues. V gave up 7 bases and J gave up 0 bases, with 15 bases separating them. Germline V gene sequence: CDR1 MNHNS, CDR2 SASEGT. The CDR3 here is CASKRDSYLNTEAFF. DNA of the CDR3: TGTGCCAGCAAGAGAGACAGCTACTTGAACACTGAAGCTTTCTTT.

V and J are TRBV7-8 and TRBJ2-3; 11 nucleotides agree with TRBD2. The ends lost 2 bases at V and 4 bases at J; junction bases unmatched: 11. Germline loops: CDR1 SGHVS, CDR2 FQNEAQ. The CDR3 contains 18 residues. CDR3 nucleotides: TGTGCCAGCAGCTTATGGATAGCGGGGGGGTCTGGCGCAGATACGCAGTATTTT. Translated, it gives CASSLWIAGGSGADTQYF.

The V and J genes are TRBV6-5 and TRBJ2-5; TRBD2 is a possible D gene (6 bases). There are 12 residues in the CDR3. The V and J ends lost 8 bases and 4 bases respectively, with 11 bases between them. The germline gives CDR1 MNHEY, CDR2 SVGAGI. For the CDR3, the DNA is TGTGCCAGCGGGGGACTGTCAGAGACCCAGTACTTC. Translation: CASGGLSETQYF.

The count of this clone is one. The rearrangement uses TRBV2 and TRBJ1-4, with 8 positions matching TRBD1. Germline assignment: CDR1 SNHLY and CDR2 FYNNEI. V was pared by 3 bases and J by 3 bases, with 3 bases of the junction left unmatched. The CDR3 spans 15 residues. CDR3 in DNA: TGTGCCAGCAGTGAGCGACAGGGGTCTAATGAAAAACTGTTTTTT. Amino acid sequence: CASSERQGSNEKLFF.

This clone has a count of ten or more. The chain recombines TRBV7-9 with TRBJ2-2, with TRBD2 identical over 9 bases. Germline trimming cut 11 bases from V and 4 bases from J; bases unmatched to any gene: 2. The CDR3 extends over 12 amino acids. Germline V lookup: CDR1 SEHNR, CDR2 FQNEAQ (reference sequence). The CDR3 DNA is TGTGCCCGGCGGGGGGGCACCGGGGAGCTGTTTTTT. Its translation: CARRGGTGELFF.

The chain combines TRBV6-5 with TRBJ2-3, with 7 bases fitting TRBD1. The CDR3 is made up of 14 amino acids. Germline values: CDR1 MNHEY, CDR2 SVGAGI. V dropped 8 bases and J dropped 1; count of bases not matched to a gene: 6. The CDR3: CASQPGQRTDTQYF. The CDR3 DNA reads TGTGCCAGCCAGCCGGGACAGCGCACAGATACGCAGTATTTT.

The J gene is TRBJ1-5, the V gene TRBV6-1, with TRBD1 matching 8 bases. Germline trimming cut 4 bases from V and 0 bases from J; bases unmatched to any gene: 5. This CDR3 spans 16 amino acids. CDR1 and CDR2 from the germline V gene are MNHNS and SASEGT. CDR3 loop: CASSGTGLYSNQPQHF. Here the CDR3 DNA reads TGTGCCAGCAGTGGGACAGGGTTATATAGCAATCAGCCCCAGCATTTT.